The 10 T cell receptor beta chains reported below all come from one sample, sequenced in a study of OX40 agonist ivuxolimab in advanced cancers. The method was immunoSEQ multiplex PCR; TCRdb's version includes in-frame clones alone and lacks a portion of them. This sample carries 150,000 to 190,000 clones, around 94% of them seen once, and the ten largest clones take around 0.33%. Specimen: CD4+ or CD8+ T cells sorted from blood, collected in a trial of the OX40 agonist ivuxolimab. The receptors were gathered from an adult with an advanced solid tumor such as melanoma, head and neck, liver or kidney cancer.

The chain employs TRBV19 and TRBJ2-3, with D unresolved. Trimming left V 4 bases short and J 1 base short, with 3 bases between. CDR1 LNHDA and CDR2 SQIVND come from the germline V gene (reference sequence). The CDR3 has 12 residues. The CDR3 DNA reads TGTGCCAGTAGTACACGCACAGATACGCAGTATTTT. Translated, it gives CASSTRTDTQYF.

This clone has only a few counts. The chain couples TRBV6-5 to TRBJ1-3; D not resolved. The CDR3 loop spans 14 amino acids. Germline V CDR1 and CDR2: MNHEY, SVGAGI. V was pared by 6 bases and J by 4 bases, with 13 bases between. The CDR3 region is CASRNDLAGNTIYF. The CDR3 DNA reads TGTGCCAGCAGAAACGATTTGGCAGGAAACACCATATATTTT.

This rearrangement joins TRBV9 to TRBJ1-4; D remains unclear. The CDR3 consists of 13 residues. Germline values: CDR1 SGDLS, CDR2 YYNGEE. The V end was cut by 3 bases, the J end by 1 base, with 4 bases between. The DNA of the CDR3 is TGTGCCAGCAGCGCCGGAACTAATGAAAAACTGTTTTTT. Translation gives CASSAGTNEKLFF.

The chain links TRBV19 to TRBJ1-2, with D unresolved. This CDR3 contains 11 residues. V dropped 5 bases and J dropped 6 bases, with 7 bases sitting between them. Germline CDR1 LNHDA, CDR2 SQIVND (reference sequence). CDR3 coding DNA: TGTGCCAGTAGTTCGGTCGATGGCTACACCTTC. Its protein product is CASSSVDGYTF.

The chain uses TRBV7-2 and TRBJ1-1; D gene uncertain. V gave up 1 base and J gave up 5 bases, with 8 bases separating them. This CDR3 has 13 residues. Germline lookup yields CDR1 SGHTA and CDR2 FQGNSA. This chain's CDR3 is CASSLEWPTEAFF. CDR3 nucleotide sequence: TGTGCCAGCAGCTTAGAGTGGCCAACTGAAGCTTTCTTT.

This chain connects TRBV5-1 to TRBJ2-3; tentatively, D is TRBD1 (6 bases). V was clipped by 3 bases and J by 5 bases, with 13 bases between them. Germline V gene sequence: CDR1 SGHRS, CDR2 YFSETQ. CDR3 length: 14 amino acids. CDR3 sequence reads: CASSWGPPVDTQYF. The CDR3 DNA reads as TGCGCCAGCAGCTGGGGGCCCCCAGTAGATACGCAGTATTTT.

This clone was detected once. This chain uses TRBV29-1 with TRBJ1-1; a weak D match, TRBD1 (6 bases). This CDR3 is 11 amino acids long. Trimming removed 7 bases at V and 7 bases at J, with 13 bases between. Germline V gene lookup returns CDR1 SQVTM and CDR2 ANQGSEA. Here the CDR3 reads CSGSGQHEAFF. The DNA of the CDR3 is TGCAGCGGCTCCGGACAGCATGAAGCTTTCTTT.

The gene calls are TRBV7-3 and TRBJ2-1; D is perhaps TRBD1 or TRBD2 (6 bases each). Germline V CDR1 and CDR2: SGHTA, FQGTGA. Trimming took 5 bases from V and 6 from J, leaving 14 bases between them. The CDR3 length is 14 residues. The CDR3 reads CASSPRWGANEQFF. CDR3 bases: TGTGCCAGCAGCCCCCGTTGGGGGGCCAATGAGCAGTTCTTC.

This sequence joins TRBV5-1 and TRBJ1-3, with TRBD1 as a possible D gene (5 bases). Germline loops: CDR1 SGHRS, CDR2 YFSETQ. CDR3 length equals 15 residues. The germline V and J ends were trimmed by 0 bases and 3 bases, with 10 bases remaining between them. DNA for the CDR3: TGCGCCAGCAGCTTGGGGCAGACAGATGGAAACACCATATATTTT. The encoded protein is CASSLGQTDGNTIYF.

The chain is built from TRBV7-8 and TRBJ1-1; no clear D gene. CDR1 and CDR2 from the germline V gene are SGHVS and FQNEAQ. Trimming left V 2 bases short and J 1 base short, with 5 bases between. The CDR3 sequence is 13 residues long. This CDR3 is CASSLTENTEAFF. The DNA of the CDR3 is TGTGCCAGCAGCTTAACAGAGAACACTGAAGCTTTCTTT. Using reference TRBV7-8 and TRBJ1-1 for the parts outside the CDR3, the full variable domain is GAGVSQSPRYKVAKRGQDVALRCDPISGHVSLFWYQQALGQGPEFLTYFQNEAQLDKSGLPSDRFFAERPEGSVSTLKIQRTQQEDSAVYLCASSLTENTEAFFGQGTRLTVV.